This T cell receptor beta chain appears in the sequencing data of a study of vaccination and CD4 T cells after COVID-19. Study-wide context: Post-COVID sampling occurred a median around 97 days after diagnosis (range 35 to 161).

Researchers used the Oncomine TCR Beta short-read assay to sequence DNA from cultured CD4+ T cells. Via MiXCR, TCRdb re-called the PCR reads, giving one row per CDR3 protein. The profile covers about 16,000 distinct CDR3 sequences, with about 50% appearing a single time and over 7% taken by the ten largest. Treatment specified: approximately 9-day PBMC culture with coronavirus spike peptide pools or control peptides (ViraFEST assay). Two million PBMCs per well were cultured with roughly 9.6 IU/ml IL-2 and 9 to 10 ug/ml peptide pools. Fresh medium (containing IL-2) replaced half the medium on days 3 and 7. Trimming removed 7 bases from V and 3 bases from J; junction bases left unmatched: 9. CDR1 is MNHEY and CDR2 is SMNVEV in the germline V gene (reference sequence). CDR3 size: 14 residues. This clonotype was found a few times. Its antigen remains unknown.

The sample here was CD4+ T cells from blood, cultured in vitro, taken before SARS-CoV-2 vaccination. The chain has TRBV27 and TRBJ2-7; 7 nucleotides line up with TRBD2. The TCR sequence derives from a human donor who had recovered from COVID-19. In DNA, the CDR3 is TGTGCCAGCAAGCTCGCGGGAGTCGGCTACGAGCAGTACTTC. It specifies CASKLAGVGYEQYF.